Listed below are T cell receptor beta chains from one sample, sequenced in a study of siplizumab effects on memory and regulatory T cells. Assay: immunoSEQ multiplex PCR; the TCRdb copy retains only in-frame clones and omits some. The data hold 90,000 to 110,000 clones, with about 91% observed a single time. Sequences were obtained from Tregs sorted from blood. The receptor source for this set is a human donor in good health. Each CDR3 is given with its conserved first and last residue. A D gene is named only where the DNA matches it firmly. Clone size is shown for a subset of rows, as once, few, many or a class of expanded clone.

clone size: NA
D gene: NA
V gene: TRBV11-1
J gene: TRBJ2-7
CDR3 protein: CASSSRGYEQYF
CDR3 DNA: TGTGCCAGCAGCTCCCGGGGTTACGAGCAGTACTTC

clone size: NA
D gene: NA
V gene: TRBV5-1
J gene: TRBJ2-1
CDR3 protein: CASSGVGDNYNEQFF
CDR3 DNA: TGCGCCAGCAGCGGTGTGGGGGATAACTACAATGAGCAGTTCTTC

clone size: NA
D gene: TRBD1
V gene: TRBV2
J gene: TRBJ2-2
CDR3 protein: CASNEGQGFAGELFF
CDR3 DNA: TGTGCCAGCAATGAGGGACAGGGGTTCGCCGGGGAGCTGTTTTTT

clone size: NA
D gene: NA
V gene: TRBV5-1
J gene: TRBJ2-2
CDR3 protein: CASREGAFTGELFF
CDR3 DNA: TGCGCCAGCAGAGAGGGTGCGTTCACCGGGGAGCTGTTTTTT

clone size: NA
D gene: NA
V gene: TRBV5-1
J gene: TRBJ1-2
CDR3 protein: CASHLVSGFDYGYTF
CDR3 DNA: TGCGCCAGCCACTTGGTCTCCGGGTTTGACTATGGCTACACCTTC

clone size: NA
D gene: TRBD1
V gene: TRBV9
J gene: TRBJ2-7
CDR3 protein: CASSPTGTGASEQYF
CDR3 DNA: TGTGCCAGCAGCCCGACCGGGACAGGGGCAAGCGAGCAGTACTTC

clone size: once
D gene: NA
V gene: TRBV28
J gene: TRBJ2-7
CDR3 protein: CATIRGGPYEQYF
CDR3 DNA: TGTGCCACAATAAGGGGGGGGCCCTACGAGCAGTACTTC

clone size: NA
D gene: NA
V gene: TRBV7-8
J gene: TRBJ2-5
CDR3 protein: CASREGTQETQYF
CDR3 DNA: TGTGCCAGCCGCGAAGGGACTCAAGAGACCCAGTACTTC

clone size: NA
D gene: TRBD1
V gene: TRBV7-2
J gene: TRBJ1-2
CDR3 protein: CASSLNGDRVTGYTF
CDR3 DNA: TGTGCCAGCAGCCTAAACGGGGACAGGGTTACGGGCTACACCTTC

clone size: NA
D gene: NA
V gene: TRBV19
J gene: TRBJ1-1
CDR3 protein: CASRKRETDRNTEAFF
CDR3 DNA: TGTGCCAGTAGGAAAAGGGAGACGGACAGAAACACTGAAGCTTTCTTT

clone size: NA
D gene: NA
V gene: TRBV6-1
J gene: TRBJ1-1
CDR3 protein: CASTTSFGTEAFF
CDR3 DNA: TGTGCCAGCACCACGAGTTTCGGTACTGAAGCTTTCTTT

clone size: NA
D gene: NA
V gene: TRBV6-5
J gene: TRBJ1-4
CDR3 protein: CASSYSSTPGEKLFF
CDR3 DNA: TGTGCCAGCAGTTACTCGTCCACCCCCGGGGAAAAACTGTTTTTT

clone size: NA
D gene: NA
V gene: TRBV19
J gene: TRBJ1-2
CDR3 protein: CASRDRNFKGYTF
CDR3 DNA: TGTGCCAGTAGAGACAGAAATTTTAAAGGCTACACCTTC

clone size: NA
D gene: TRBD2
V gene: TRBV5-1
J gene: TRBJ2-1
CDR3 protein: CASSLGGLAGDEQFF
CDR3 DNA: TGCGCCAGCAGCTTGGGTGGGCTAGCGGGAGATGAGCAGTTCTTC

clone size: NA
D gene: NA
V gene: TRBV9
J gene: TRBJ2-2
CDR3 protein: CASSVRQDPVTGELFF
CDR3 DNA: TGTGCCAGCAGCGTGAGACAGGACCCCGTGACCGGGGAGCTGTTTTTT

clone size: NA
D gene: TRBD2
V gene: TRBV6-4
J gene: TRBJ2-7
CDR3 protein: CASSDWRRLAVNTYEQYF
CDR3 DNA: TGTGCCAGCAGTGACTGGCGGAGGCTAGCGGTGAACACCTACGAGCAGTACTTC

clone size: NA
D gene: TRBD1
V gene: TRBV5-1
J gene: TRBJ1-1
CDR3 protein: CASSLYVRSWGTGGTEAFF
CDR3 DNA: TGCGCCAGCAGCTTGTACGTGCGTTCTTGGGGGACAGGGGGCACTGAAGCTTTCTTT

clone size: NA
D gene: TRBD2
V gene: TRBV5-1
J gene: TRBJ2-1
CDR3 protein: CASSVGVAGGVRSYNEQFF
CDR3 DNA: TGCGCCAGCAGCGTCGGGGTAGCGGGAGGGGTGAGGTCCTACAATGAGCAGTTCTTC

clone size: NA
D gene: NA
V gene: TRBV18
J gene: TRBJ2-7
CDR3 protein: CASSPGSGTVNEQYF
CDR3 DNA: TGTGCCAGCTCACCAGGATCCGGGACCGTGAACGAGCAGTACTTC

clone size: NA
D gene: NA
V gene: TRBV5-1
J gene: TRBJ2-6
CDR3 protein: CASRGVSGANVLTF
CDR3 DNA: TGCGCCAGCAGAGGGGTTTCTGGGGCCAACGTCCTGACTTTC

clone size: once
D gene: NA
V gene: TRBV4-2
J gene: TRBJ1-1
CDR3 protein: CASSQDLYASDEAFF
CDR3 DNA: TGTGCCAGCAGCCAAGATTTATACGCTTCCGATGAAGCTTTCTTT

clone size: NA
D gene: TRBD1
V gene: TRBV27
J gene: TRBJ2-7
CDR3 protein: CASSSPGTGVYEQYF
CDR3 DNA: TGTGCCAGCAGTTCCCCCGGGACAGGGGTTTACGAGCAGTACTTC

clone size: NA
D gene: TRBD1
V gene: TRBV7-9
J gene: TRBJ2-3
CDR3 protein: CASSSSRGQGANTQYF
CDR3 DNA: TGTGCCAGCAGCTCTAGCCGCGGACAGGGGGCTAATACGCAGTATTTT

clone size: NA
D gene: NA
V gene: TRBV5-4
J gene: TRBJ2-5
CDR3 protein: CASSLRGTQGTQYF
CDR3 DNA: TGTGCCAGCAGCTTGCGGGGGACCCAAGGGACCCAGTACTTC

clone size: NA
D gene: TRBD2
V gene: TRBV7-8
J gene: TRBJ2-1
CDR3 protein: CASSLRTSGRSYNEQFF
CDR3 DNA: TGTGCCAGCAGCCTTAGGACTAGCGGGAGATCCTACAATGAGCAGTTCTTC

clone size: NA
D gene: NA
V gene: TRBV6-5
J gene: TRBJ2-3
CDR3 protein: CASSYVRVGDTQYF
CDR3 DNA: TGTGCCAGCAGTTACGTCCGGGTAGGGGATACGCAGTATTTT

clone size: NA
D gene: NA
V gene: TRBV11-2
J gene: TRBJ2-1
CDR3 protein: CASSLASRGGNEQFF
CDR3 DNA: TGTGCCAGCAGCTTAGCTAGTAGGGGGGGTAATGAGCAGTTCTTC

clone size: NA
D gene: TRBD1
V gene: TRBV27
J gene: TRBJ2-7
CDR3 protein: CASRTWTGGDEQYF
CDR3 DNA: TGTGCCAGCAGAACCTGGACAGGGGGCGACGAGCAGTACTTC

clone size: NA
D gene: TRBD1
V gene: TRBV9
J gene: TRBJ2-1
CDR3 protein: CASSVPPGGAYNEQFF
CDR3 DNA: TGTGCCAGCAGCGTTCCTCCAGGGGGCGCCTACAATGAGCAGTTCTTC

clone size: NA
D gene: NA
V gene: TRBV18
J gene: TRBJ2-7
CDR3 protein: CASSPGGGYEQYF
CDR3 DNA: TGTGCCAGCTCACCAGGAGGGGGCTACGAGCAGTACTTC

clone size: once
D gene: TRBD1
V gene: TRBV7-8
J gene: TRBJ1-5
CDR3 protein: CASSLDRDRGVRGNQPQHF
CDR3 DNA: TGTGCCAGCAGCTTAGATCGGGACAGGGGGGTTAGAGGCAATCAGCCCCAGCATTTT

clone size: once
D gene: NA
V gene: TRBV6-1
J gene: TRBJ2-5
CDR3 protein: CASTAMRETQYF
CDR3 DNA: TGTGCCAGCACTGCTATGAGAGAGACCCAGTACTTC

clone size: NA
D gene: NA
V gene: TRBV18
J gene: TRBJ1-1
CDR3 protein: CASSQGQGRTEAFF
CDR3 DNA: TGTGCCAGCTCACAAGGCCAGGGGCGGACTGAAGCTTTCTTT

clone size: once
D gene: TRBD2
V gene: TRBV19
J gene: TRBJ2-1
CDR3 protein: CASSIVRGEGYNEQFF
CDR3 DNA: TGTGCCAGTAGTATTGTTCGGGGGGAGGGCTACAATGAGCAGTTCTTC

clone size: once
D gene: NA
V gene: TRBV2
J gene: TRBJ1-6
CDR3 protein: CASSGQGKNSPLHF
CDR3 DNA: TGTGCCAGCAGTGGGCAGGGGAAAAATTCACCCCTCCACTTT

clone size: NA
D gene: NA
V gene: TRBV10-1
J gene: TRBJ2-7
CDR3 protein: CASSESRQGLTKQYF
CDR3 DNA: TGCGCCAGCAGTGAGTCGAGGCAGGGGCTTACGAAGCAGTACTTC

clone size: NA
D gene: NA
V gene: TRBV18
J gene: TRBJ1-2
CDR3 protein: CASSAEATRDYGYTF
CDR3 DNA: TGTGCCAGCTCAGCCGAGGCGACCCGGGACTATGGCTACACCTTC

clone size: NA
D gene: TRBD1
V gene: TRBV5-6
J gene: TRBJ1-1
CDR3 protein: CASTRDRGLTEAFF
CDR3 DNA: TGTGCCAGCACGCGGGACAGGGGGCTAACTGAAGCTTTCTTT

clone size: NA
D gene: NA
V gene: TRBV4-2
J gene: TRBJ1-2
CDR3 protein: CASSQDRQGGYGYTF
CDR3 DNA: TGTGCCAGCAGCCAAGATCGGCAGGGAGGCTATGGCTACACCTTC

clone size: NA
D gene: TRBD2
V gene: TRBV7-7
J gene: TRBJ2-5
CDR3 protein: CASKRGLVEETQYF
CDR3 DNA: TGTGCTAGCAAGCGGGGGCTAGTCGAGGAGACCCAGTACTTC

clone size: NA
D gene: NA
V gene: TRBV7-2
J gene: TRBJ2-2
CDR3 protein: CASSLAGLGTGELFF
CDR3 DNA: TGTGCCAGCAGCTTGGCGGGCCTAGGCACCGGGGAGCTGTTTTTT

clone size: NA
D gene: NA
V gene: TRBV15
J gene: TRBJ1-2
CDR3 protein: CATSRASGAGYTF
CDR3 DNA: TGTGCCACCAGCAGAGCCTCGGGGGCCGGCTACACCTTC

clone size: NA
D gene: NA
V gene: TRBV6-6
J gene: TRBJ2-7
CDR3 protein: CASSYWEGGAYEQYF
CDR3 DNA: TGTGCCAGCAGTTACTGGGAGGGGGGGGCCTACGAGCAGTACTTC

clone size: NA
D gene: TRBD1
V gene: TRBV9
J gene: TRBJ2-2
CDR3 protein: CASSRTGGNTGELFF
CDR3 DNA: TGTGCCAGCAGTCGTACAGGGGGCAACACCGGGGAGCTGTTTTTT

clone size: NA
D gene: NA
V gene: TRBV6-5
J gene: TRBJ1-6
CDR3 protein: CASSSTGTLHF
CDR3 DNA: TGTGCCAGCAGTTCCACAGGTACCCTCCACTTT

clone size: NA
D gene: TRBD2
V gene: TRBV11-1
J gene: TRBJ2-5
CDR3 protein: CASSLGEVSGRLETQYF
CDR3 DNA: TGTGCCAGCAGCTTAGGGGAGGTTAGCGGGAGATTGGAGACCCAGTACTTC

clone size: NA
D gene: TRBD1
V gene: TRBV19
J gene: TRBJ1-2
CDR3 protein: CASSILTGGYGYTF
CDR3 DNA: TGTGCCAGTAGTATTCTCACAGGGGGCTATGGCTACACCTTC

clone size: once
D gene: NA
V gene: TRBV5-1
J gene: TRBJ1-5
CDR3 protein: CASSSWVDQPQHF
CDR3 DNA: TGCGCCAGCAGCTCCTGGGTTGATCAGCCCCAGCATTTT

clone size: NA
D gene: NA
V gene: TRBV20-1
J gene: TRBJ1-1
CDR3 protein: CSASGNTEAFF
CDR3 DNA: TGCAGTGCTAGTGGGAACACTGAAGCTTTCTTT

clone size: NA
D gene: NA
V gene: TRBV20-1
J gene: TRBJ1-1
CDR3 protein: CSARGNEAFF
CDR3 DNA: TGCAGTGCCCGGGGGAATGAAGCTTTCTTT

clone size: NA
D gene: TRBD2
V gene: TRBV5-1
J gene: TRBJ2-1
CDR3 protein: CASSLVKREGLHNEQFF
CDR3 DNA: TGCGCCAGCAGCTTAGTTAAGCGGGAGGGCCTTCACAATGAGCAGTTCTTC